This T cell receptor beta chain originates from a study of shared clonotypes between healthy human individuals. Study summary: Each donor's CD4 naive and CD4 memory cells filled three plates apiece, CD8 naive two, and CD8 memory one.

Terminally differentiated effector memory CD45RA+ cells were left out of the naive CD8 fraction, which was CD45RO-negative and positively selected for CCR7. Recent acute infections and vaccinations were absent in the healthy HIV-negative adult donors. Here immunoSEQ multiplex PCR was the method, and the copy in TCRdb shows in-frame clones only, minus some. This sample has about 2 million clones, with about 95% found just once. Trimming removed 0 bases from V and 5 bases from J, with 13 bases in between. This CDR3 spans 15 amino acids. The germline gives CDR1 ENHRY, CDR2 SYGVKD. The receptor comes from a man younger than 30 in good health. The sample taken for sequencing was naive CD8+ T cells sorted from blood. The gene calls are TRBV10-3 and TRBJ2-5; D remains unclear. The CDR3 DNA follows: TGTGCCATCAGTGAGTCGCGCGCCTCGGGCGAGACCCAGTACTTC. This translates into CAISESRASGETQYF.